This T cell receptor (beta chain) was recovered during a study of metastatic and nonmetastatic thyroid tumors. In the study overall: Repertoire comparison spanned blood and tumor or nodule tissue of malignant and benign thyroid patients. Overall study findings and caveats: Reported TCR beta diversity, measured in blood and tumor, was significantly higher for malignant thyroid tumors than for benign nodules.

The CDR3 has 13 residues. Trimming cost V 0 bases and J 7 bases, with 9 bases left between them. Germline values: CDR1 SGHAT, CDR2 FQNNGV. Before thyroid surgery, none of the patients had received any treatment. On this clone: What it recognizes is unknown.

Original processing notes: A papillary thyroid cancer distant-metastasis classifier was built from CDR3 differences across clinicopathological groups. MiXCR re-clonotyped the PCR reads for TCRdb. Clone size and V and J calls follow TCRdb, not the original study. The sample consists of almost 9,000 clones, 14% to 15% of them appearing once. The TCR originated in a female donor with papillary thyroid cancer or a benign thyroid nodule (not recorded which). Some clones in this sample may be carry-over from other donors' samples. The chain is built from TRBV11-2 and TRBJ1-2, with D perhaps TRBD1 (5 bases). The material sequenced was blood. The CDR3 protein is CASSLDLTAGYTF. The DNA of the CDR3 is TGTGCCAGCAGCTTAGATTTGACAGCTGGCTACACCTTC. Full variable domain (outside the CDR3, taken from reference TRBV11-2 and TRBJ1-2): EAGVAQSPRYKIIEKRQSVAFWCNPISGHATLYWYQQILGQGPKLLIQFQNNGVVDDSQLPKDRFSAERLKGVDSTLKIQPAKLEDSAVYLCASSLDLTAGYTFGSGTRLTVV.